The 17 T cell receptor beta chains in this list originate from one sample, sequenced in a study of CD8+ T cells in alopecia areata. As for treatment: oral pan-JAK inhibitor, 5-10 mg twice daily. Extracted RNA was reverse transcribed into cDNA, the sequencing template. Data came from immunoSEQ multiplex PCR; TCRdb stores just in-frame clones and leaves some out. The sample carries some 110,000 clones, approximately 54% recorded once. This specimen consisted of CD8+ T cells sorted from blood, obtained at week 24, from a patient treated with tofacitinib. The receptors were gathered from a human donor with alopecia areata.

The CDR3 DNA follows: TGTGCCAGCAGCTTGATGGGAGGCCAGCCCGGCGAGCAGTACTTC. Protein product: CASSLMGGQPGEQYF. The chain combines TRBV5-6 with TRBJ2-7; perhaps TRBD2 as D (6 bases). This CDR3 has 15 residues. Germline V gene sequence: CDR1 SGHDT, CDR2 YYEEEE. V lost 1 base, J lost 6 bases, and 17 bases lay in between.

CDR3: CASSPQGGDYNEQFF. Here the CDR3 DNA reads TGTGCCAGCTCACCGCAGGGGGGGGACTACAATGAGCAGTTCTTC. The V call is TRBV18, the J call TRBJ2-1, with D perhaps matching TRBD1 or TRBD2 (7 bases each). Germline V gene data show CDR1 as KGHSH and CDR2 as LQKENI. Trimming left V 3 bases short and J 3 bases short, with 12 bases between. The CDR3 loop spans 15 amino acids.

This chain connects TRBV7-9 to TRBJ1-2; D is unresolved. This CDR3 has 13 residues. Germline V gene data show CDR1 as SEHNR and CDR2 as FQNEAQ (reference sequence). With 4 bases removed from V and 8 bases from J, the gap between germline ends came to 14 bases. CDR3 in amino acids: CASSSPSGMGYTF. The CDR3 nucleotides are TGTGCCAGCAGCTCCCCTTCGGGAATGGGCTACACCTTC. Looking up the rest from reference TRBV7-9 and TRBJ1-2 gives the full variable domain: DTGVSQNPRHKITKRGQNVTFRCDPISEHNRLYWYRQTLGQGPEFLTYFQNEAQLEKSRLLSDRFSAERPKGSFSTLEIQRTEQGDSAMYLCASSSPSGMGYTFGSGTRLTVV.

This clone was detected a few times. The chain carries TRBV5-1 and TRBJ2-7; perhaps TRBD1 as D (5 bases). The V gene lost 0 bases and the J gene lost 2 bases, with 15 bases spanning the gap. This CDR3 contains 16 residues. Looked up from germline, CDR1 is SGHRS and CDR2 is YFSETQ. CDR3 sequence: CASSLEPDSHPYEQYF. The DNA of the CDR3 is TGCGCCAGCAGCTTGGAGCCTGACAGCCACCCCTACGAGCAGTACTTC. Supplemented by reference TRBV5-1 and TRBJ2-7, the full variable domain reads KAGVTQTPRYLIKTRGQQVTLSCSPISGHRSVSWYQQTPGQGLQFLFEYFSETQRNKGNFPGRFSGRQFSNSRSEMNVSTLELGDSALYLCASSLEPDSHPYEQYFGPGTRLTVT.

This clone was detected a few times. The chain links TRBV7-9 to TRBJ2-3, with D perhaps TRBD2 (5 bases). The CDR3 is 15 amino acids. Germline V CDR1 and CDR2: SEHNR, FQNEAQ (reference sequence). Trimming took 7 bases from V and 1 from J, leaving 15 bases between them. CDR3 sequence: CASIKKSGRTDTQYF. The CDR3 bases are TGTGCCAGCATCAAAAAAAGCGGTCGCACAGATACGCAGTATTTT.

This clone is a singleton in its sample. The chain has TRBV5-1 and TRBJ1-1; D not resolved. Trimming shortened V by 4 bases and J by 0 bases, and 10 bases separated the two germline ends. This CDR3 spans 14 amino acids. CDR1 and CDR2 from the germline V gene are SGHRS and YFSETQ. The CDR3 DNA sequence: TGCGCCAGCAGCCCCCGGGCATTGAACACTGAAGCTTTCTTT. Translated, it gives CASSPRALNTEAFF.

This clone showed up just once. V usage is TRBV11-2 and J usage is TRBJ2-3, with D tentatively TRBD1 or TRBD2 (5 bases each). The V gene's germline CDR1 is SGHAT and CDR2 FQNNGV. V was cut by 5 bases and J by 2 bases, with 23 bases left in between. The CDR3 has 18 residues. CDR3 sequence reads: CASSLLSYKGTFTDTQYF. The CDR3 DNA reads TGTGCCAGCAGCCTTCTGTCTTATAAAGGGACGTTCACAGATACGCAGTATTTT.

This clone has only a few counts. This sample includes further DNA sequences coding for the same CDR3. This chain connects TRBV7-9 to TRBJ1-2; D remains unclear. Trimming cost V 1 base and J 7 bases, with 4 bases left between them. The length of the CDR3 is 11 residues. The germline V gene has CDR1 SEHNR and CDR2 FQNEAQ (reference sequence). CDR3 sequence (DNA): TGTGCCAGCAGCTTAGGCAGTGGCTACACCTTC. This translates into CASSLGSGYTF.

V and J are TRBV10-3 and TRBJ1-6, with 7 bases identical to TRBD1. This CDR3 spans 19 amino acids. Germline V gives CDR1 ENHRY, CDR2 SYGVKD. The V gene end was trimmed by 0 bases and the J gene end by 4 bases; junction bases not matched to a gene: 12. The CDR3 DNA reads TGTGCCATCAGTGAGTCGATGCCCGGACAGGTTCAATATAATTCACCCCTCCACTTT. Protein product: CAISESMPGQVQYNSPLHF.

The chain employs TRBV9 and TRBJ1-2; D perhaps matches TRBD1 (5 bases). Germline CDR1 reads SGDLS; CDR2 reads YYNGEE. This CDR3 comprises 15 residues. Trimming left V 4 bases short and J 3 bases short, with 16 bases between. Here the CDR3 DNA reads TGTGCCAGCAGCCCCCGGGACGGAAACTACTATGGCTACACCTTC. This encodes CASSPRDGNYYGYTF.

The rearrangement joins TRBV5-1 to TRBJ1-1, with a tentative D call TRBD1 (6 bases). V was trimmed by 0 bases and J by 0 bases, leaving 15 bases between them. Germline CDR1 and CDR2: SGHRS and YFSETQ. There are 17 residues in the CDR3. CDR3 DNA: TGCGCCAGCAGCTTGGCCAGGGGACGGAACCTGAACACTGAAGCTTTCTTT. As protein: CASSLARGRNLNTEAFF.

V is TRBV7-2 and J is TRBJ2-1; 7 bases agree with TRBD1. Trimming took 5 bases from V and 11 from J; bases not matched to a gene: 6. The germline CDR1 and CDR2 sequences are SGHTA and FQGNSA. This CDR3 contains 12 residues. For the CDR3, the DNA is TGTGCCAGCAGCCCTACGGGACAGAAGCAGTTCTTC. Its protein is CASSPTGQKQFF.

This clone was counted between two and nine times. The genes are TRBV29-1 and TRBJ1-2; weak D call: TRBD1 (5 bases). The CDR3 spans 14 residues. V was trimmed by 0 bases and J by 4 bases, leaving 12 bases between them. From germline, CDR1 is SQVTM and CDR2 ANQGSEA. The CDR3 spells CSVEENRWPYGYTF. CDR3 DNA: TGCAGCGTTGAAGAGAACAGGTGGCCCTATGGCTACACCTTC.

This clone was recorded a few times. V gene TRBV13 combines with J gene TRBJ1-5; a weak D match, TRBD1 (5 bases). Looked up from germline, CDR1 is PRHDT and CDR2 is FYEKMQ (reference sequence). The CDR3 runs to 15 residues. V was clipped by 5 bases and J by 4 bases, with 15 bases between them. CDR3 residues: CASSISPAGNQPQHF. The CDR3, as DNA: TGTGCCAGCAGCATCAGCCCTGCAGGGAATCAGCCCCAGCATTTT.

The chain joins TRBV30 to TRBJ2-3, with 14 bases lining up with TRBD2. CDR3 length equals 16 residues. Trimming took 2 bases from V and 4 from J; bases not matched to a gene: 5. In germline, CDR1 is GTSNPN, CDR2 SVGIG (reference sequence). This CDR3 is CAWSPTSGGAPDTQYF. The DNA of the CDR3 is TGTGCCTGGAGTCCGACTAGCGGGGGGGCCCCAGATACGCAGTATTTT.

The sample holds one count of this clone. The chain joins TRBV2 to TRBJ1-1, with D maybe TRBD1 (6 bases). This CDR3 contains 16 residues. The germline gives CDR1 SNHLY, CDR2 FYNNEI. V shed 4 bases and J shed 5 bases, with 20 bases lying between them. The CDR3 DNA reads as TGTGCCAGCAGTGGGGGGGCACCCGGGAGCGGGACTGAAGCTTTCTTT. As protein: CASSGGAPGSGTEAFF.

The chain uses TRBV13 and TRBJ1-1; the D is unclear. Germline V gene sequence: CDR1 PRHDT, CDR2 FYEKMQ (reference sequence). This CDR3 has 13 amino acids. Trimming shortened V by 2 bases and J by 0 bases, and 4 bases separated the two germline ends. CDR3 nucleotides: TGTGCCAGCAGCTTAATCTTGAACACTGAAGCTTTCTTT. This codes for CASSLILNTEAFF.